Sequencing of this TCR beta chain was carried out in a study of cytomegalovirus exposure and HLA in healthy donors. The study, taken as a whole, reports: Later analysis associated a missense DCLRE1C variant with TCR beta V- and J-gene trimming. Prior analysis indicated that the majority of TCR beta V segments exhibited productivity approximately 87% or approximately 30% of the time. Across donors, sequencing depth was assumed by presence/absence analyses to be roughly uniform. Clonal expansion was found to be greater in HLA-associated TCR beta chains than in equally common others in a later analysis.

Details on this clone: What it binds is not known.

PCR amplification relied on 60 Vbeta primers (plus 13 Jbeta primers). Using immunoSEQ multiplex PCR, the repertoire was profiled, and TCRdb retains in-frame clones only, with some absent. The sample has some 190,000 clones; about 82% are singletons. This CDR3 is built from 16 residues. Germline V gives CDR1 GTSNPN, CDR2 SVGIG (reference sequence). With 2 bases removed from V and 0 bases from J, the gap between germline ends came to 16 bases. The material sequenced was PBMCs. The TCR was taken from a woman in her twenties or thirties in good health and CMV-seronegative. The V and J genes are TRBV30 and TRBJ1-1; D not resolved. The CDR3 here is CAWSLLSSSLNTEAFF. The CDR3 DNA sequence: TGTGCCTGGAGTCTCCTGAGCTCAAGCCTGAACACTGAAGCTTTCTTT.